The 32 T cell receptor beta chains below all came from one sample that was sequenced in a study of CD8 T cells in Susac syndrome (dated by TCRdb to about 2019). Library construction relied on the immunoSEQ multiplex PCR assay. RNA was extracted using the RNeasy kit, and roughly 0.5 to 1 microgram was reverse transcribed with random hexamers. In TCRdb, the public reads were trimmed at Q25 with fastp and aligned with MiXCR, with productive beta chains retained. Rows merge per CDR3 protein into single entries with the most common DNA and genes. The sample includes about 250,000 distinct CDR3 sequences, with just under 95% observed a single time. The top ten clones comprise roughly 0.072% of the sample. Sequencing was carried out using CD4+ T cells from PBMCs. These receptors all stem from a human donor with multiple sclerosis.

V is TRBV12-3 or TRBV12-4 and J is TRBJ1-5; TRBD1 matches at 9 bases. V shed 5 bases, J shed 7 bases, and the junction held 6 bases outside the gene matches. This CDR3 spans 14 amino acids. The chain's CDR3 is CASSPTGGGQPQHF. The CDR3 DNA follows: TGTGCCAGCAGTCCCACAGGGGGCGGGCAGCCCCAGCATTTT.

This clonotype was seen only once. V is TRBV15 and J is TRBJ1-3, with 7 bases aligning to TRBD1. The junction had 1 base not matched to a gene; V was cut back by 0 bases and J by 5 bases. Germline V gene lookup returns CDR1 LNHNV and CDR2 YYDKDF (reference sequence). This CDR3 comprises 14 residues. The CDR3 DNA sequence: TGTGCCACCAGCAGAGATAGGGGGCGAAACACCATATATTTT. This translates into CATSRDRGRNTIYF.

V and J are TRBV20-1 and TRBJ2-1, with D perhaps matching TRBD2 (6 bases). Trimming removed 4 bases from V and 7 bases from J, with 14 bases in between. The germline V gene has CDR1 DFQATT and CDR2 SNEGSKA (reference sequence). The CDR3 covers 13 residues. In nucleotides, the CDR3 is TGCAGTGCTACCAGAGCGGGTATGAATGAGCAGTTCTTC. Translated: CSATRAGMNEQFF.

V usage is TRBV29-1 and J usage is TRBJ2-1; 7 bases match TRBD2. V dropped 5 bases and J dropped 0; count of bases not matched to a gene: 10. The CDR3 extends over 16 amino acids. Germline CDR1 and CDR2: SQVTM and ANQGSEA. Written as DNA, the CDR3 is TGCAGCGTTCTCAGTCAGCGGGAAAGCTCCTACAATGAGCAGTTCTTC. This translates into CSVLSQRESSYNEQFF.

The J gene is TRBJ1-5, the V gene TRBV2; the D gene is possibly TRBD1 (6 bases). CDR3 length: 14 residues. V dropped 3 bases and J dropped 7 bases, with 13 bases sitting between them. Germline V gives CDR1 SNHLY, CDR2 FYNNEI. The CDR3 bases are TGTGCCAGCAGTGAGGGGGGGCGCGGGCAGCCCCAGCATTTT. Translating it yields CASSEGGRGQPQHF.

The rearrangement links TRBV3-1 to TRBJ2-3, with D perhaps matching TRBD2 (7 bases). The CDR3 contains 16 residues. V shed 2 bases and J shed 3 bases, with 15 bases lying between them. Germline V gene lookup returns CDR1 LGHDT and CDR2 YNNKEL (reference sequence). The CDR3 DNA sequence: TGTGCCAGCAGCCAACTAGGGGGAGGGGATACAGATACGCAGTATTTT. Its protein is CASSQLGGGDTDTQYF.

The CDR3 region is CASSQAQQTGRRTGELFF. Here the CDR3 DNA reads TGTGCCAGCAGCCAAGCCCAACAGACAGGGCGGCGCACCGGGGAGCTGTTTTTT. This chain uses TRBV3-1 with TRBJ2-2; TRBD1 matches 7 bases. CDR3 length equals 18 residues. The junction had 12 bases not matched to a gene; V was cut back by 1 base and J by 4 bases. Germline CDR1 LGHDT, CDR2 YNNKEL (reference sequence).

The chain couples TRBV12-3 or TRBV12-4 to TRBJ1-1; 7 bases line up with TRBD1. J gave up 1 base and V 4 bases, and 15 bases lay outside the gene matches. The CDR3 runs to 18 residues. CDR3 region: CASSSGKRGRAGNTEAFF. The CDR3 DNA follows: TGTGCCAGCAGTTCGGGCAAGAGGGGGCGTGCGGGGAACACTGAAGCTTTCTTT.

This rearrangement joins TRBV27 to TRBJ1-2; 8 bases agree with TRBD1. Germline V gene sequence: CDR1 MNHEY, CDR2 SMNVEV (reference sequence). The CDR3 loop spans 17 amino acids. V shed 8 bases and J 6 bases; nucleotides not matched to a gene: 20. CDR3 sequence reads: CASGYDWKAGGGNGYTF. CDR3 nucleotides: TGTGCCAGCGGATATGATTGGAAGGCAGGGGGCGGAAATGGCTACACCTTC.

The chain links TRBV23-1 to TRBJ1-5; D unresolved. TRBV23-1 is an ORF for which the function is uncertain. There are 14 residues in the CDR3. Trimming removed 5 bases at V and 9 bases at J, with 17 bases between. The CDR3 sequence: CASSGRPARRPQHF. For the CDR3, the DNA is TGCGCCAGCAGTGGTCGGCCGGCCCGTAGGCCCCAGCATTTT.

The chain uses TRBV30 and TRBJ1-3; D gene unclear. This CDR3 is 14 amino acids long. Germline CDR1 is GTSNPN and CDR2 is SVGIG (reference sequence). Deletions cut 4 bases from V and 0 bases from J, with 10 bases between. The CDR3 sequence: CAWTPGPSGNTIYF. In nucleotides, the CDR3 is TGTGCCTGGACCCCGGGCCCCTCTGGAAACACCATATATTTT.

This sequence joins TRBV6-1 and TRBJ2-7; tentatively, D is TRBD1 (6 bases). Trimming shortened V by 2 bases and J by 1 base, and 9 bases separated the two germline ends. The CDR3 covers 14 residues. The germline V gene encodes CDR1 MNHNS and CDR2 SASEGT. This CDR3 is CASSEQGQSYEQYV. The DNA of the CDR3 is TGTGCCAGCAGTGAACAAGGACAGTCCTACGAGCAGTACGTC.

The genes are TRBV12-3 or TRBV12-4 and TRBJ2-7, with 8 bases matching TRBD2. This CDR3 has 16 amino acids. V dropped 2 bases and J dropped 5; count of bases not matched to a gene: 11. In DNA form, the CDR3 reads TGTGCCAGCAGTTTATCGCCGGGACTAGGGGCGAACGAGCAGTACTTC. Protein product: CASSLSPGLGANEQYF.

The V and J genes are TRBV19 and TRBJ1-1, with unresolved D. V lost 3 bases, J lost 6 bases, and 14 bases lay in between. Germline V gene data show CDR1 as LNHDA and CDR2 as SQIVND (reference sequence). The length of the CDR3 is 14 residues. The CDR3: CASSILPFSSEAFF. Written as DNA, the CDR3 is TGTGCCAGTAGTATTTTACCGTTTTCATCTGAAGCTTTCTTT.

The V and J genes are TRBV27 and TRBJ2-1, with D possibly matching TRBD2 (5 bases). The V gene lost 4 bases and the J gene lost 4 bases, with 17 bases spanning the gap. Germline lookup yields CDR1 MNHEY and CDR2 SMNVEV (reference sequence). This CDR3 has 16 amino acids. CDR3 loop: CASSSLGRRGYNEQFF. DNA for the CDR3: TGTGCCAGCAGTTCCCTGGGCAGAAGAGGGTACAATGAGCAGTTCTTC.

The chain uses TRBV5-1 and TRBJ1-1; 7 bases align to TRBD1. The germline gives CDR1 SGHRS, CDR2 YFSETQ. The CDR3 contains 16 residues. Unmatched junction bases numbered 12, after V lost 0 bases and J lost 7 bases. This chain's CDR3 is CASSLGDYRGRFEAFF. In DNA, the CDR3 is TGCGCCAGCAGCTTGGGGGATTACAGGGGTCGCTTTGAAGCTTTCTTT. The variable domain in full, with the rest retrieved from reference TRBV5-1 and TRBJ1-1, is KAGVTQTPRYLIKTRGQQVTLSCSPISGHRSVSWYQQTPGQGLQFLFEYFSETQRNKGNFPGRFSGRQFSNSRSEMNVSTLELGDSALYLCASSLGDYRGRFEAFFGQGTRLTVV.

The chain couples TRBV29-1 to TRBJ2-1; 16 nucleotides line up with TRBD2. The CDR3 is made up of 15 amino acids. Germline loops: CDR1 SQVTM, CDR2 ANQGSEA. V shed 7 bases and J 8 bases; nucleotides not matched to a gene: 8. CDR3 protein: CSGMGLAGGSHEQFF. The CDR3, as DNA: TGCAGCGGGATGGGACTAGCGGGAGGGTCACATGAGCAGTTCTTC.

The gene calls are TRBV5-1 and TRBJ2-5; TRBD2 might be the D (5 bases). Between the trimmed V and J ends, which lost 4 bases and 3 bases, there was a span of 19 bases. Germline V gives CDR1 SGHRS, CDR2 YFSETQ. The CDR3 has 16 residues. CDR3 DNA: TGCGCCAGCAGCGGGTCAGACGTCACTAGAGAAGAGACCCAGTACTTC. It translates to CASSGSDVTREETQYF.

The CDR3 sequence: CASSMARSSYNEQFF. The CDR3 nucleotides are TGTGCCAGCAGCATGGCCAGGAGCTCCTACAATGAGCAGTTCTTC. The gene calls are TRBV7-8 and TRBJ2-1; no clear D. Trimming left V 5 bases short and J 0 bases short, with 11 bases between. This CDR3 is built from 15 residues. The germline CDR1 and CDR2 sequences are SGHVS and FQNEAQ.

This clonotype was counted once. The CDR3, as DNA: TGTGCCTGGAGTGGAAACAGCCTAGGGGAGACCCAGTACTTC. It is translated as CAWSGNSLGETQYF. This chain uses TRBV30 with TRBJ2-5; D gene uncertain. The V end lost 1 base, the J end lost 5 bases, and 14 bases lay between the germline ends. The CDR3 covers 14 residues. CDR1 GTSNPN and CDR2 SVGIG come from the germline V gene (reference sequence).

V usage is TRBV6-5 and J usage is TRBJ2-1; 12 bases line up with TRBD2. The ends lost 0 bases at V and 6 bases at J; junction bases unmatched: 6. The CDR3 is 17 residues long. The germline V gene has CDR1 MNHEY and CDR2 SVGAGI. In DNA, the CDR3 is TGTGCCAGCAGTTACTCGAGGTCTAGCGGGGGGGCCAATGAGCAGTTCTTC. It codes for CASSYSRSSGGANEQFF.

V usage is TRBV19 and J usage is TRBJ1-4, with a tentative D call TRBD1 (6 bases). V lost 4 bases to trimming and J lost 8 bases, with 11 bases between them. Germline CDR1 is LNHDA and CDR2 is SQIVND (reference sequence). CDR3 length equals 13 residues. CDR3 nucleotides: TGTGCCAGTAGTACCACCGACAGGGAAAAACTGTTTTTT. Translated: CASSTTDREKLFF.

CDR3: CASSLEGGRELFF. CDR3 sequence (DNA): TGTGCCAGCAGCTTGGAGGGGGGCCGGGAGCTGTTTTTT. This chain connects TRBV5-8 to TRBJ2-2; the D call may be TRBD1 or TRBD2 (6 bases each). The CDR3 is 13 residues long. Per germline, CDR1 SGHTS and CDR2 YDEGEE. Trimming pared 0 bases from V and 9 bases from J, leaving 9 bases between.

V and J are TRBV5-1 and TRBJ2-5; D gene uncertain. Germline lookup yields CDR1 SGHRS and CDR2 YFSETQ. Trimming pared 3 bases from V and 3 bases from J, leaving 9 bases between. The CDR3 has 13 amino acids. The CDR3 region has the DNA TGCGCCAGCAGCTGGGCGGCAGAAGAGACCCAGTACTTC. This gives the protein CASSWAAEETQYF.

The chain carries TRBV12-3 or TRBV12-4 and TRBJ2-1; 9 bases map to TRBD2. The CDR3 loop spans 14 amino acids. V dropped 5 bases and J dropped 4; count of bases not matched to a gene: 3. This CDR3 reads CASSKSGGYNEQFF. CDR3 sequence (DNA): TGTGCCAGCAGTAAAAGCGGGGGGTACAATGAGCAGTTCTTC.

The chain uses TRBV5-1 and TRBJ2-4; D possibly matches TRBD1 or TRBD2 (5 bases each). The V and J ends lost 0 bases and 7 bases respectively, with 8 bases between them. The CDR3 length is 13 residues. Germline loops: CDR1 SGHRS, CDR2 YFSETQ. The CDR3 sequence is CASSLAGANIQYF. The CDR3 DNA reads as TGCGCCAGCAGCTTGGCCGGGGCGAACATTCAGTACTTC.

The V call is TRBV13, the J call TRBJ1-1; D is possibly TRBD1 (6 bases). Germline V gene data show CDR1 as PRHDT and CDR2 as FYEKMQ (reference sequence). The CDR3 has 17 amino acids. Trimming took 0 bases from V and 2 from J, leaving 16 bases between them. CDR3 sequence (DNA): TGTGCCAGCAGCTTAGGCCTGGGGGCCAGGGTCAACACTGAAGCTTTCTTT. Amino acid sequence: CASSLGLGARVNTEAFF.

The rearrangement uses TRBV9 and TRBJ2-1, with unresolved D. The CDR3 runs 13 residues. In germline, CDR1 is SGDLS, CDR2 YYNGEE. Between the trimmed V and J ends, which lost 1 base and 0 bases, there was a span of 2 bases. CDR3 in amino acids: CASSVTSYNEQFF. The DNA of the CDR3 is TGTGCCAGCAGCGTAACCTCCTACAATGAGCAGTTCTTC.

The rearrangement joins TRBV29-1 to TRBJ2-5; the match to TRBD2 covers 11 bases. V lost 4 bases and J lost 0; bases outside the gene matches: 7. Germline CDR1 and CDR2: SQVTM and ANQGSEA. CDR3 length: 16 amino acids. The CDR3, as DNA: TGCAGCGTTGTGGGGCTAGCGGGAGGCAACCAAGAGACCCAGTACTTC. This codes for CSVVGLAGGNQETQYF. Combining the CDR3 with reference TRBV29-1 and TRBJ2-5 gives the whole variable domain SAVISQKPSRDICQRGTSLTIQCQVDSQVTMMFWYRQQPGQSLTLIATANQGSEATYESGFVIDKFPISRPNLTFSTLTVSNMSPEDSSIYLCSVVGLAGGNQETQYFGPGTRLLVL.

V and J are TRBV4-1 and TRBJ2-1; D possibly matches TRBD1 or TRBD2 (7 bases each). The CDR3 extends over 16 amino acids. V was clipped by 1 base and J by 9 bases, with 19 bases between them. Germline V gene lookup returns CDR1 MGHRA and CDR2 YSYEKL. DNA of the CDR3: TGCGCCAGCAGCCAAGCGGGGGGACAGTCACAGTCTGAGCAGTTCTTC. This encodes CASSQAGGQSQSEQFF.

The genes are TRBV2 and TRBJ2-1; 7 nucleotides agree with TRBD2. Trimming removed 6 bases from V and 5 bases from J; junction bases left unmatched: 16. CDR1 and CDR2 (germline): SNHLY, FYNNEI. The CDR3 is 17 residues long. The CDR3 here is CASRPYPRREENNEQFF. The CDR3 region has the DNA TGTGCCAGCAGACCCTACCCTCGTCGGGAGGAGAACAATGAGCAGTTCTTC.

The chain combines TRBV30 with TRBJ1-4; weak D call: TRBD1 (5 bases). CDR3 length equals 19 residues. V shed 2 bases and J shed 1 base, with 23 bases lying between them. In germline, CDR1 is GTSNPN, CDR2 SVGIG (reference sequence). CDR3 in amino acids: CAWSINTGTYRGTNEKLFF. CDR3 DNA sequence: TGTGCCTGGAGTATTAACACGGGCACCTATAGGGGAACTAATGAAAAACTGTTTTTT.